The 21 T cell receptor beta chains below were found in one sample sequenced in a study of early T cells in non-severe SARS-CoV-2 infection. A single record per CDR3 protein comes from TCRdb applying MiXCR to the 5' RACE reads. The table shows roughly 93,000 distinct CDR3 sequences, with around 10% occurring only once. The material sequenced was whole blood. All receptors come from an adult who was a healthcare worker with PCR-confirmed SARS-CoV-2 infection or an uninfected control (not recorded which).

The rearrangement links TRBV5-1 to TRBJ2-3, with 10 bases identical to TRBD2. There are 14 residues in the CDR3. The V gene's germline CDR1 is SGHRS and CDR2 YFSETQ. After removal of 4 bases from V and 10 bases from J, the junction contained 9 bases not matched to a gene. The CDR3 nucleotides are TGCGCCAGCAGCCTATCCGGGACTAGCGTCGCGCAGTATTTT. It specifies CASSLSGTSVAQYF.

Note on this clonotype: A much larger clonotype is one base distant, so this may be a read error. The chain joins TRBV11-1 to TRBJ2-6, with D maybe TRBD1 (6 bases). The germline gives CDR1 SGHAT, CDR2 FQDESV (reference sequence). This CDR3 contains 16 residues. The DNA for the CDR3 is TGTGCCAGCAGCTTCCAACAGGGTTCTGGGACCAACGTCCTGACTTTC. Translated, it gives CASSFQQGSGTNVLTF.

The rearrangement uses TRBV7-9 and TRBJ2-1, with 8 bases aligning to TRBD2. The length of the CDR3 is 16 residues. After removal of 5 bases from V and 4 bases from J, the junction contained 10 bases not matched to a gene. Germline CDR1 reads SEHNR; CDR2 reads FQNEAQ (reference sequence). Here the CDR3 reads CASSLKSGSRYNEQFF. DNA of the CDR3: TGTGCCAGCAGCCTAAAGAGCGGGAGTCGATACAATGAGCAGTTCTTC.

In this sample, this clonotype turned up many times. This chain links TRBV3-1 with TRBJ2-1; 7 bases map to TRBD2. Looked up from germline, CDR1 is LGHDT and CDR2 is YNNKEL (reference sequence). There are 15 residues in the CDR3. Trimming at V came to 4 bases and at J to 2 bases, leaving 5 bases not matched to a gene. In DNA, the CDR3 is TGTGCCAGCAGCCGCCCGGGGGGAACCTACAATGAGCAGTTCTTC. Its translation is CASSRPGGTYNEQFF.

There are many counts of this clonotype. The chain links TRBV6-5 to TRBJ1-6, with TRBD1 matching over 7 bases. V gave up 2 bases and J gave up 0 bases; unmatched junction bases: 4. The length of the CDR3 is 17 residues. Germline V gene sequence: CDR1 MNHEY, CDR2 SVGAGI. CDR3 loop: CASSYRGQSSYNSPLHF. Written as DNA, the CDR3 is TGTGCCAGCAGTTACAGGGGACAGAGCTCCTATAATTCACCCCTCCACTTT.

This clonotype has only a few counts. The rearrangement joins TRBV12-5 to TRBJ2-1; no reliable D call. The CDR3 length is 12 residues. CDR1 and CDR2 from the germline V gene are LGHNT and FRNRAP. Trimming took 5 bases from V and 9 from J, leaving 11 bases between them. The DNA for the CDR3 is TGTGCTAGTGGTCAAGGTGGTACTGAGCAGTTCTTC. Protein: CASGQGGTEQFF.

This chain's CDR3 is CASRPTIYNEQFF. CDR3 sequence (DNA): TGTGCCAGCAGACCGACTATCTACAATGAGCAGTTCTTC. This chain uses TRBV12-3 or TRBV12-4 with TRBJ2-1; D may be TRBD2 (5 bases). The V end lost 6 bases, the J end lost 3 bases, and 9 bases lay between the germline ends. This CDR3 region has 13 residues.

This clonotype has only a few counts. The rearrangement uses TRBV14 and TRBJ1-1; weak D call: TRBD1 (6 bases). V shed 7 bases and J shed 1 base, with 13 bases lying between them. The CDR3 is 14 residues long. CDR1 is SGHDN and CDR2 is FVKESK in the germline V gene. CDR3 sequence reads: CASTQGTANTEAFF. The CDR3 nucleotides read TGTGCCAGCACCCAGGGGACCGCGAACACTGAAGCTTTCTTT.

This clonotype was seen more than once but under ten times. The rearrangement links TRBV7-8 to TRBJ2-7; TRBD2 is a possible D gene (6 bases). This CDR3 comprises 15 residues. The V gene's germline CDR1 is SGHVS and CDR2 FQNEAQ. The V end was cut by 6 bases, the J end by 5 bases, with 20 bases between. The DNA of the CDR3 is TGTGCCAGCAGTCCAAATCGGGGGAGAGTCGACGAGCAGTACTTC. Its protein product is CASSPNRGRVDEQYF.

In this sample, this clonotype turned up a few times. The chain links TRBV29-1 to TRBJ1-1; no clear D. Per the germline V gene, CDR1 is SQVTM and CDR2 is ANQGSEA. The length of the CDR3 is 13 residues. Between the trimmed V and J ends, which lost 4 bases and 3 bases, there was a span of 12 bases. The CDR3 protein is CSVGAPGDTEAFF. Written as DNA, the CDR3 is TGCAGCGTTGGAGCGCCTGGGGACACTGAAGCTTTCTTT.

Ten or more counts support this clonotype. This chain links TRBV29-1 with TRBJ2-5, with a tentative D call TRBD2 (5 bases). CDR1 is SQVTM, CDR2 ANQGSEA, per germline. This CDR3 has 15 residues. Trimming left V 4 bases short and J 3 bases short, with 18 bases between. CDR3 in DNA: TGCAGCGTTGGCGTCCTCGGGATCAGAAAAGAGACCCAGTACTTC. Encoded protein: CSVGVLGIRKETQYF.

This clonotype was seen more than once but under ten times. J is TRBJ2-7 and V is TRBV6-5, with 10 nucleotides matching TRBD1. Germline V CDR1 and CDR2: MNHEY, SVGAGI. This CDR3 spans 15 amino acids. With V trimmed by 6 bases and J by 0 bases, 5 bases remained unmatched. CDR3 protein: CASSRRDRGSYEQYF. The CDR3 nucleotides are TGTGCCAGCAGCCGCCGGGACAGGGGCTCCTACGAGCAGTACTTC.

This chain uses TRBV27 with TRBJ1-3, with D maybe TRBD1 (6 bases). Germline assignment: CDR1 MNHEY and CDR2 SMNVEV (reference sequence). The CDR3 extends over 15 amino acids. The V end was cut by 0 bases, the J end by 0 bases, with 6 bases between. The CDR3 nucleotides are TGTGCCAGCAGTTTATCACAGGGCTCTGGAAACACCATATATTTT. Translating it yields CASSLSQGSGNTIYF.

This clonotype was seen many times. CDR3 in DNA: TGCAGCGTTGCCGGCGAAAGCTCTGGGGCCAACGTCCTGACTTTC. Its protein product is CSVAGESSGANVLTF. The chain employs TRBV29-1 and TRBJ2-6; D is unclear. The CDR3 extends over 15 amino acids. The V and J ends lost 4 bases and 0 bases respectively, with 10 bases between them. Germline values: CDR1 SQVTM, CDR2 ANQGSEA.

This clonotype was seen ten or more times. The chain couples TRBV27 to TRBJ1-2, with a possible D match to TRBD1 (6 bases). CDR3 length: 14 residues. Germline lookup yields CDR1 MNHEY and CDR2 SMNVEV (reference sequence). V was clipped by 4 bases and J by 8 bases, with 17 bases between them. CDR3 in amino acids: CASSWYTGLGGYTF. The CDR3 coding sequence is TGTGCCAGCAGTTGGTATACAGGGCTGGGAGGCTACACCTTC.

This clonotype came up a few times. The CDR3 here is CASSVRLAGGHNEQFF. The CDR3 region has the DNA TGTGCCAGCAGTGTGAGACTAGCGGGGGGCCACAATGAGCAGTTCTTC. This rearrangement joins TRBV6-1 to TRBJ2-1; 13 bases are a match to TRBD2. V lost 4 bases and J lost 5; bases outside the gene matches: 5. CDR1 is MNHNS and CDR2 is SASEGT in the germline V gene. CDR3 length: 16 amino acids.

V usage is TRBV24-1 and J usage is TRBJ2-1, with TRBD2 identical over 7 bases. Germline V CDR1 and CDR2: KGHDR, SFDVKD. V was pared by 9 bases and J by 0 bases, with 4 bases of the junction left unmatched. CDR3 length equals 14 residues. The CDR3 DNA follows: TGTGCCACCTGGGGCGGGAGCTCCTACAATGAGCAGTTCTTC. The encoded protein is CATWGGSSYNEQFF.

This clonotype occurred many times. This rearrangement joins TRBV29-1 to TRBJ1-3; perhaps TRBD1 as D (6 bases). The CDR3 is 11 residues long. With 6 bases removed from V and 4 bases from J, the gap between germline ends came to 7 bases. CDR1 and CDR2 (germline): SQVTM, ANQGSEA. The CDR3 nucleotides read TGCAGCGTGGGACACGGAAACACCATATATTTT. Its translation is CSVGHGNTIYF.

The V and J genes are TRBV23-1 and TRBJ2-4; D remains unclear. TRBV23-1 is filed as an ORF, its function uncertain. The CDR3 covers 20 residues. V lost 0 bases, J lost 0 bases, and 21 bases lay in between. The CDR3 sequence is CASSQSRPPTGPIAKNIQYF. DNA of the CDR3: TGCGCCAGCAGTCAATCCCGCCCCCCAACCGGACCGATAGCCAAAAACATTCAGTACTTC.

In its sample, this clonotype was seen a few times. This sequence joins TRBV3-1 and TRBJ2-3, with D possibly being TRBD2 (6 bases). The CDR3 has 13 residues. V dropped 1 base and J dropped 4 bases, with 6 bases sitting between them. Germline V gives CDR1 LGHDT, CDR2 YNNKEL (reference sequence). CDR3 sequence: CASSQGLADTQYF. The CDR3 DNA reads TGTGCCAGCAGCCAAGGACTAGCAGATACGCAGTATTTT.

This clonotype has a count of ten or more. This chain uses TRBV6-6 with TRBJ2-3; D uncertain. The CDR3 covers 16 residues. Trimming cost V 4 bases and J 0 bases, with 14 bases left between them. CDR1 is MNHNY, CDR2 SVGAGI, per germline (reference sequence). In DNA form, the CDR3 reads TGTGCCAGCAGTTTTCTAGAGCTGACTAGCACAGATACGCAGTATTTT. Translated: CASSFLELTSTDTQYF.